Shown below are 25 T cell receptor beta chains from a single sample sequenced in a study of T cell responses to AZD1222 COVID-19 vaccine. Generated by immunoSEQ multiplex PCR, the TCRdb table keeps only in-frame clones and is missing some. The sample lists 150,000 to 200,000 clones, 90% to 95% occurring once. The sample in question was peripheral blood, obtained 28 days after the second AZD1222 dose. Receptors originate from an adult who received the AZD1222 COVID-19 vaccine.

CDR3 region: CASSYLYEQYF. Written as DNA, the CDR3 is TGTGCCAGCAGTTATTTATACGAGCAGTACTTC. This chain uses TRBV6-5 with TRBJ2-7; D is ambiguous. This CDR3 spans 11 amino acids. Trimming removed 3 bases from V and 4 bases from J, with 4 bases in between. Germline V lookup: CDR1 MNHEY, CDR2 SVGAGI.

The V call is TRBV5-6, the J call TRBJ2-7, with a weak D call TRBD2 (6 bases). Trimming removed 3 bases at V and 4 bases at J, with 23 bases between. The CDR3 has 17 residues. Germline values: CDR1 SGHDT, CDR2 YYEEEE. The CDR3 is CASSSRRRGMGRYEQYF. For the CDR3, the DNA is TGTGCCAGCAGCTCACGCAGGCGGGGTATGGGTAGGTACGAGCAGTACTTC.

The chain carries TRBV29-1 and TRBJ2-1; 14 bases agree with TRBD2. CDR1 is SQVTM, CDR2 ANQGSEA, per germline. CDR3 length equals 14 residues. The ends lost 6 bases at V and 2 bases at J; junction bases unmatched: 0. CDR3 sequence reads: CSVGLAGAYNEQFF. CDR3 nucleotides: TGCAGCGTGGGACTAGCGGGAGCCTACAATGAGCAGTTCTTC.

A single count supports this clone. J is TRBJ1-5 and V is TRBV19, with D possibly matching TRBD1 (5 bases). The germline V gene has CDR1 LNHDA and CDR2 SQIVND (reference sequence). Between the trimmed V and J ends, which lost 8 bases and 6 bases, there was a span of 11 bases. There are 12 residues in the CDR3. The CDR3 loop is CASGAGSQPQHF. CDR3 DNA sequence: TGTGCCAGTGGGGCGGGGAGTCAGCCCCAGCATTTT.

This chain joins TRBV28 and TRBJ1-5; the D gene is possibly TRBD1 (5 bases). This CDR3 contains 18 residues. V lost 5 bases and J lost 1, with 21 bases in between. From germline, CDR1 is MDHEN and CDR2 SYDVKM. Here the CDR3 DNA reads TGTGCCAGCAGTGCCCTATTTTGGGGGGTACGGAGCAATCAGCCCCAGCATTTT. This encodes CASSALFWGVRSNQPQHF.

The rearrangement uses TRBV28 and TRBJ2-7; 8 bases agree with TRBD1. CDR3 size: 15 residues. Germline V gene sequence: CDR1 MDHEN, CDR2 SYDVKM. The trim removed 5 bases at V and 4 bases at J, leaving 10 bases unmatched. The CDR3 sequence is CASSRLRDRNYEQYF. CDR3 nucleotide sequence: TGTGCCAGCAGTAGACTCCGGGACAGGAATTACGAGCAGTACTTC.

This chain links TRBV11-3 with TRBJ1-2; 7 bases are a match to TRBD1. The J segment lost 0 bases and the V segment lost 0 bases, leaving 4 bases of the junction unmatched. Germline V gene data show CDR1 as SGHNT and CDR2 as YENEEA. This CDR3 comprises 16 residues. CDR3 residues: CASSLDGTAANYGYTF. The CDR3 DNA reads TGTGCCAGCAGCTTAGATGGGACAGCAGCTAACTATGGCTACACCTTC.

The CDR3: CASSPPEGRATNEKLFF. For the CDR3, the DNA is TGTGCCAGCTCACCACCGGAGGGGAGGGCAACTAATGAAAAACTGTTTTTT. The chain is built from TRBV18 and TRBJ1-4; D is perhaps TRBD1 (5 bases). The germline V and J ends were trimmed by 0 bases and 0 bases, with 11 bases remaining between them. CDR3 length: 17 residues. Per germline, CDR1 KGHSH and CDR2 LQKENI.

This rearrangement joins TRBV18 to TRBJ1-3; possibly TRBD1 for D (5 bases). The CDR3 runs 18 residues. V gave up 4 bases and J gave up 2 bases, with 21 bases separating them. The germline V gene has CDR1 KGHSH and CDR2 LQKENI. The CDR3 DNA reads as TGTGCCAGCTCACTCACGGGGGAGCTCACATTCCCTGGAAACACCATATATTTT. Encoded protein: CASSLTGELTFPGNTIYF.

The chain has TRBV15 and TRBJ1-4; 8 nucleotides agree with TRBD1. Trimming took 5 bases from V and 7 from J; bases not matched to a gene: 9. There are 15 residues in the CDR3. Per the germline V gene, CDR1 is LNHNV and CDR2 is YYDKDF (reference sequence). CDR3 region: CATSGLTGDFEKLFF. The CDR3 DNA reads as TGTGCCACCAGCGGCCTGACAGGGGATTTTGAAAAACTGTTTTTT. The complete variable domain, with remaining parts taken from reference TRBV15 and TRBJ1-4, reads DAMVIQNPRYQVTQFGKPVTLSCSQTLNHNVMYWYQQKSSQAPKLLFHYYDKDFNNEADTPDNFQSRRPNTSFCFLDIRSPGLGDTAMYLCATSGLTGDFEKLFFGSGTQLSVL.

The chain joins TRBV10-3 to TRBJ2-3; tentatively, D is TRBD2 (5 bases). The ends were cut back, 0 bases at V and 6 bases at J, with 10 bases in the middle. This CDR3 is built from 14 residues. Germline V CDR1 and CDR2: ENHRY, SYGVKD. CDR3: CAISESTQRDTQYF. The CDR3 nucleotides read TGTGCCATCAGTGAGTCGACTCAGCGGGATACGCAGTATTTT.

This chain joins TRBV30 and TRBJ2-7, with 7 nucleotides matching TRBD2. Trimming took 4 bases from V and 6 from J; bases not matched to a gene: 9. The germline CDR1 and CDR2 sequences are GTSNPN and SVGIG (reference sequence). This CDR3 is 13 amino acids long. CDR3 protein: CAWNAAGAGEQYF. The CDR3 DNA reads TGTGCCTGGAACGCGGCGGGAGCAGGCGAGCAGTACTTC.

To note about this clone: One end of the junction varies from germline; a read error may be responsible. This rearrangement joins TRBV25-1 to TRBJ2-3, with D possibly matching TRBD2 (5 bases). The CDR3 totals 13 residues. CDR1 MGHDK and CDR2 SYGVNS come from the germline V gene. CDR3 sequence (DNA): TGTGCCAGCAGCGAGGGTAGCAGAGATACGCAGTATTTT. Its translation: CASSEGSRDTQYF.

The rearrangement uses TRBV29-1 and TRBJ2-1; D is ambiguous. The V end was cut by 5 bases, the J end by 7 bases, with 18 bases between. Per germline, CDR1 SQVTM and CDR2 ANQGSEA. The CDR3 spans 14 residues. The CDR3, as DNA: TGCAGCGTTTTCCCGGCCCCCTATGTGAATGAGCAGTTCTTC. It specifies CSVFPAPYVNEQFF.

This chain joins TRBV2 and TRBJ2-2, with D possibly being TRBD1 (5 bases). The germline gives CDR1 SNHLY, CDR2 FYNNEI. Trimming removed 5 bases from V and 1 base from J, with 8 bases in between. The CDR3 is 14 amino acids. CDR3 sequence: CASSSTVNTGELFF. CDR3 coding DNA: TGTGCCAGCAGTTCGACAGTGAACACCGGGGAGCTGTTTTTT.

The rearrangement links TRBV4-3 to TRBJ2-6; D ambiguous. Trimming stripped 3 bases from V and 2 bases from J, with 8 bases between. Per the germline V gene, CDR1 is LGHNA and CDR2 is YSLEER. CDR3 size: 15 residues. The CDR3 sequence is CASSQVTAGANVLTF. The CDR3 DNA reads TGCGCCAGCAGCCAGGTTACGGCTGGGGCCAACGTCCTGACTTTC.

The chain uses TRBV18 and TRBJ1-2; 7 nucleotides line up with TRBD1. V trimming: 3 bases; J trimming: 3 bases; junction bases outside the gene matches: 7. This CDR3 contains 15 residues. CDR1 is KGHSH and CDR2 is LQKENI in the germline V gene. The CDR3 DNA sequence: TGTGCCAGCTCACCTCAGACAGGGCGGGACTATGGCTACACCTTC. It is translated as CASSPQTGRDYGYTF.

CDR3 nucleotides: TGCGCCAGCAGCCAAGCGGGGACCTCTGGGGCCAACGTCCTGACTTTC. Its protein is CASSQAGTSGANVLTF. The chain employs TRBV4-1 and TRBJ2-6; D is perhaps TRBD1 or TRBD2 (5 bases each). This CDR3 region has 16 residues. The V end was cut by 1 base, the J end by 0 bases, with 7 bases between. CDR1 is MGHRA and CDR2 is YSYEKL in the germline V gene.

V usage is TRBV6-2 or TRBV6-3 and J usage is TRBJ1-1; a weak D match, TRBD1 (5 bases). The germline CDR1 and CDR2 sequences are MNHEY and SVGEGT. Trimming left V 2 bases short and J 8 bases short, with 18 bases between. The CDR3 covers 15 residues. The CDR3 DNA sequence: TGTGCCAGCAGTTACGGGGCCGCGGGAGAAAACGAAGCTTTCTTT. Protein product: CASSYGAAGENEAFF.

The rearrangement uses TRBV11-2 and TRBJ1-3, with 9 bases aligning to TRBD1. This CDR3 comprises 16 residues. Trimming at V came to 1 base and at J to 1 base, leaving 2 bases not matched to a gene. The germline CDR1 and CDR2 sequences are SGHAT and FQNNGV. Here the CDR3 DNA reads TGTGCCAGCAGCTTAGCCGGGACAGGGTCTGGAAACACCATATATTTT. Translation: CASSLAGTGSGNTIYF.

The V gene is TRBV7-3, the J gene TRBJ2-2; TRBD1 might be the D (7 bases). Germline V lookup: CDR1 SGHTA, CDR2 FQGTGA. The V gene lost 5 bases and the J gene lost 4 bases, with 17 bases spanning the gap. This CDR3 is 16 amino acids long. CDR3 nucleotide sequence: TGTGCCAGCAGCACCCACAGGGGAGGTAGCACCGGGGAGCTGTTTTTT. Protein product: CASSTHRGGSTGELFF.

This clone was counted a few times. The CDR3 DNA reads TGTGCCAGCACCCACGAGGGACAGCAGTACTTC. It yields the protein CASTHEGQQYF. The chain combines TRBV6-5 with TRBJ2-7, with D perhaps assigned TRBD1 or TRBD2 (5 bases each). CDR1 and CDR2 from the germline V gene are MNHEY and SVGAGI. With 7 bases removed from V and 8 bases from J, the gap between germline ends came to 12 bases. The CDR3 has 11 amino acids.

The V and J genes are TRBV7-8 and TRBJ2-1, with 15 bases identical to TRBD2. The CDR3 is 16 residues long. Germline CDR1 is SGHVS and CDR2 is FQNEAQ. J lost 7 bases, V lost 4 bases, and 5 bases had no gene match. The CDR3 sequence: CASSWTGTSGRNEQFF. Here the CDR3 DNA reads TGTGCCAGCAGCTGGACCGGGACTAGCGGGAGGAATGAGCAGTTCTTC.

V gene TRBV2 combines with J gene TRBJ2-3; TRBD2 agrees at 7 bases. Trimming removed 0 bases from V and 3 bases from J; junction bases left unmatched: 0. CDR1 is SNHLY, CDR2 FYNNEI, per germline. This CDR3 comprises 14 residues. CDR3 region: CASSEAGGTDTQYF. The DNA for the CDR3 is TGTGCCAGCAGTGAAGCGGGAGGGACAGATACGCAGTATTTT.

The CDR3 region has the DNA TGTGCCAGCAGCCAAGGAAGGTCAGAGACCCAGTACTTC. Translating gives CASSQGRSETQYF. The chain links TRBV3-1 (or the pseudogene TRBV3-2) to TRBJ2-5; D remains ambiguous. The V end was cut by 1 base, the J end by 4 bases, with 7 bases between. This CDR3 has 13 amino acids. CDR1 is LGHDT and CDR2 is YNNKEL in the germline V gene (reference sequence).